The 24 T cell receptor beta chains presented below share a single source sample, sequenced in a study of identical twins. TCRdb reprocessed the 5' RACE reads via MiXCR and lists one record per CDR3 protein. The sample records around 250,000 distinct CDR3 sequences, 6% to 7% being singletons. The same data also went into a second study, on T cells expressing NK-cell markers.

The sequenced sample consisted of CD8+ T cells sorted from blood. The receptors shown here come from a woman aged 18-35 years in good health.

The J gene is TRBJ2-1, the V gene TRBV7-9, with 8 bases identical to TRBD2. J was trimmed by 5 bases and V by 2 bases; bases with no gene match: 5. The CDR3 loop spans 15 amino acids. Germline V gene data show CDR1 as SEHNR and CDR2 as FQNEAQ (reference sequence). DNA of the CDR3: TGTGCCAGCAGCTTAACATACGGGGGGGACAATGAGCAGTTCTTC. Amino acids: CASSLTYGGDNEQFF.

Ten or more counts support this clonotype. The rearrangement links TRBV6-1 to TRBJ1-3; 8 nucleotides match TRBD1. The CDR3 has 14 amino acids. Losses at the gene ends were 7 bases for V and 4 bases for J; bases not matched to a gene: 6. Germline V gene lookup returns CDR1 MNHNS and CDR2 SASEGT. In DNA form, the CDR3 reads TGTGCCAGCACCCGGACAGGGTCGGGAAACACCATATATTTT. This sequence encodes CASTRTGSGNTIYF.

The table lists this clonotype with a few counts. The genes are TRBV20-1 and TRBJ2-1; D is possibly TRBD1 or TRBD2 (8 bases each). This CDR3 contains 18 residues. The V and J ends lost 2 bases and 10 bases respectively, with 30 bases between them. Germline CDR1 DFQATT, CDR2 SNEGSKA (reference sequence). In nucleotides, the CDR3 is TGCAGTGCTAGATGGCAGGGGGCGCGGGCTAGCGGGCTCTCAGAGCAGTTCTTC. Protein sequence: CSARWQGARASGLSEQFF.

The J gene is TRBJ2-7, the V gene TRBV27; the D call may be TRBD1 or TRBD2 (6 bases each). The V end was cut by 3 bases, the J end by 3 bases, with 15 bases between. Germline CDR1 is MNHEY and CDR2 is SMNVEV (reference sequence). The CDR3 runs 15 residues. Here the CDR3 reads CASSFSGGWVYEQYF. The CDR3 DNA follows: TGTGCCAGCAGTTTTTCCGGGGGCTGGGTCTACGAGCAGTACTTC.

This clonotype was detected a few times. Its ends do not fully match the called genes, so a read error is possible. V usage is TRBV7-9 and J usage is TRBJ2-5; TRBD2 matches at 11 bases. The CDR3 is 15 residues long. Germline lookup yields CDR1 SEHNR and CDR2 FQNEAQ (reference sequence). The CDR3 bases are TGTGCCAGCAGCGTAGCGGGGGGGCCTCAGGAGACCCAGTACTTC. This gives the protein CASSVAGGPQETQYF.

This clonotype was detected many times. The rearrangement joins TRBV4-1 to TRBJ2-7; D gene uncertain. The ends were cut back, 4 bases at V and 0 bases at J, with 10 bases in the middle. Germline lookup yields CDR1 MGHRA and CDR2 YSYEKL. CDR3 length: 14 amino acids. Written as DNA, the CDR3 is TGCGCCAGCAGCCTCGACCCGGCCTCCTACGAGCAGTACTTC. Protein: CASSLDPASYEQYF.

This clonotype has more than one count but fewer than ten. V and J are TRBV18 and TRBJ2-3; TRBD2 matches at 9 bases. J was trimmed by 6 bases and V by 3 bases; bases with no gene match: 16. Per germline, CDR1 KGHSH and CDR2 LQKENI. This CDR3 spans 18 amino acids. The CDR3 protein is CASSPFSTSGGTFDTQYF. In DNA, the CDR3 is TGTGCCAGCTCACCTTTCAGTACGAGCGGGGGGACATTTGATACGCAGTATTTT.

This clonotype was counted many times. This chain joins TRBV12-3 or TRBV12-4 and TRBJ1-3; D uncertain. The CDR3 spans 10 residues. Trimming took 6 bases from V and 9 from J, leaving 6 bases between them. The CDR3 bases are TGTGCCAGCAGCCTCGGCACCATATATTTT. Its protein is CASSLGTIYF.

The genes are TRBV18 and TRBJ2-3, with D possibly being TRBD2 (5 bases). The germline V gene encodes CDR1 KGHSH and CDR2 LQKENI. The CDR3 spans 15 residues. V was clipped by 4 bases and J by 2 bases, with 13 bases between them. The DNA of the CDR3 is TGTGCCAGCTCACGGGAGATAGGCATCACAGATACGCAGTATTTT. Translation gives CASSREIGITDTQYF.

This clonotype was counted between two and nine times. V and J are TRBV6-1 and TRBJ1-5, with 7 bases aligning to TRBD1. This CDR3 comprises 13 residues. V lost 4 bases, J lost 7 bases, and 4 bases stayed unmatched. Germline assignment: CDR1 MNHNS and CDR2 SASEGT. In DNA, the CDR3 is TGTGCCAGCAGTGGGCAGGGGGAACAGCCCCAGCATTTT. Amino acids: CASSGQGEQPQHF.

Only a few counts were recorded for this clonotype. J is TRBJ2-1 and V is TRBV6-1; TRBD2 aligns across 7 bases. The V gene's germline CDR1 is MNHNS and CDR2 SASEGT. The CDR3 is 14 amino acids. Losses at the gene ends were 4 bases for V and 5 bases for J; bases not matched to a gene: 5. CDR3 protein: CASSGGRTHNEQFF. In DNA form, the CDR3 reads TGTGCCAGCAGTGGCGGGAGAACCCACAATGAGCAGTTCTTC.

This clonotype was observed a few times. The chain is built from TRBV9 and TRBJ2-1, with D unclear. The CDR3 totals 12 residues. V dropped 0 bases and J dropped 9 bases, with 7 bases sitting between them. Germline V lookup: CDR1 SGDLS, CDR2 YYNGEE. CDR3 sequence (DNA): TGTGCCAGCAGCGTAGTGGCAGGTGAGCAGTTCTTC. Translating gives CASSVVAGEQFF.

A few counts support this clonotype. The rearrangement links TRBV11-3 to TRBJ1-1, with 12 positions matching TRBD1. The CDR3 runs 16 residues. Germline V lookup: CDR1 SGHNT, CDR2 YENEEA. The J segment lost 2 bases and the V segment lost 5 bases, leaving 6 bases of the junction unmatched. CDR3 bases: TGTGCCAGCAGCCCCCGGGACAGGGGGCAAAACACTGAAGCTTTCTTT. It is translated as CASSPRDRGQNTEAFF.

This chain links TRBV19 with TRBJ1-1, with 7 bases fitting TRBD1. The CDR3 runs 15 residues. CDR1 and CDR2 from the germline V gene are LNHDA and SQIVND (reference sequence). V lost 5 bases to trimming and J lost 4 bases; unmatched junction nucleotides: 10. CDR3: CASSRRDSRFTEAFF. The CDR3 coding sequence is TGTGCCAGTAGTCGCCGGGACAGCAGATTCACTGAAGCTTTCTTT.

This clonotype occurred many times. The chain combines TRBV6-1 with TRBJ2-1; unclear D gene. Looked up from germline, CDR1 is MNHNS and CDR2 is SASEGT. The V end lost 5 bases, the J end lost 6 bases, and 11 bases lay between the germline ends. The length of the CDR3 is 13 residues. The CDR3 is CASSPPWGNEQFF. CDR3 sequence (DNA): TGTGCCAGCAGTCCCCCTTGGGGCAATGAGCAGTTCTTC.

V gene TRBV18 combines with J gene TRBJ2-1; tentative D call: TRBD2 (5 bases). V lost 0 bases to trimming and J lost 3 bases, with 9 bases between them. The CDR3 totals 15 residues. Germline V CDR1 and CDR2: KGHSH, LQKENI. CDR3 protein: CASSPPASNYNEQFF. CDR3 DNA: TGTGCCAGCTCACCACCCGCTAGCAACTACAATGAGCAGTTCTTC.

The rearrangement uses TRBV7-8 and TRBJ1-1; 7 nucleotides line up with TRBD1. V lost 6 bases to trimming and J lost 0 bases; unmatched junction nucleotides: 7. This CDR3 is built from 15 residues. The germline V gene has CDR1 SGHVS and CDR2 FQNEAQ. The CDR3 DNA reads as TGTGCCAGCAGTTACGGACAGGACCTGAACACTGAAGCTTTCTTT. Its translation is CASSYGQDLNTEAFF.

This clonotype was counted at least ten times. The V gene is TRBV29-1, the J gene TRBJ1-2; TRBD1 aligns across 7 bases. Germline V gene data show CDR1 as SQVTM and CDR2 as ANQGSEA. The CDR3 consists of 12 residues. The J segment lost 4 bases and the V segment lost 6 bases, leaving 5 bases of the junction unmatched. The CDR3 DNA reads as TGCAGCGTCCCCCGGGACAGCTATGGCTACACCTTC. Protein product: CSVPRDSYGYTF.

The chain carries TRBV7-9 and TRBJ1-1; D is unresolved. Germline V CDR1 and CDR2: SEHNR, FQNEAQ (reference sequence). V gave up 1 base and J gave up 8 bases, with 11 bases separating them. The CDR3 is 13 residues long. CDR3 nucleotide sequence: TGTGCCAGCAGCTTAGAAAGTACGGTAGAAGCTTTCTTT. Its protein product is CASSLESTVEAFF. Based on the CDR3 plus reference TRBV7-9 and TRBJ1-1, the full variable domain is DTGVSQNPRHKITKRGQNVTFRCDPISEHNRLYWYRQTLGQGPEFLTYFQNEAQLEKSRLLSDRFSAERPKGSFSTLEIQRTEQGDSAMYLCASSLESTVEAFFGQGTRLTVV.

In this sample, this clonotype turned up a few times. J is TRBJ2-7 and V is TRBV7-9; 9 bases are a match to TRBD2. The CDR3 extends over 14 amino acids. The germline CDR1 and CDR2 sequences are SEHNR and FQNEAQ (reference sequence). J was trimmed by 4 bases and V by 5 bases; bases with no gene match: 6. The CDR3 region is CASSPRLADYEQYF. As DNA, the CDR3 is TGTGCCAGCAGCCCGCGACTAGCGGATTACGAGCAGTACTTC.

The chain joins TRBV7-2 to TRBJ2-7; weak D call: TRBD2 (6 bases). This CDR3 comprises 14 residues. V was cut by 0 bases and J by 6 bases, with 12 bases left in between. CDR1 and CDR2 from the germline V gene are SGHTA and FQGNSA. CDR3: CASSLAGGHSEQYF. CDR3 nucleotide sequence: TGTGCCAGCAGCTTAGCGGGAGGACATAGCGAGCAGTACTTC.

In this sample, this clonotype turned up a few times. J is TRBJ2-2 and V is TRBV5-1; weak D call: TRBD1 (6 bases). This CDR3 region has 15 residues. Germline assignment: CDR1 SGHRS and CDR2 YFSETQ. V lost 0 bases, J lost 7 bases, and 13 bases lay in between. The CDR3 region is CASSLGSGAGGELFF. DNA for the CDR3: TGCGCCAGCAGCTTGGGATCAGGGGCCGGCGGGGAGCTGTTTTTT.

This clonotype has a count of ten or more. The CDR3, as DNA: TGCAGCGTTGAAGAGAGAGGTAACACAGATACGCAGTATTTT. This encodes CSVEERGNTDTQYF. V gene TRBV29-1 combines with J gene TRBJ2-3; D gene ambiguous. The V end was cut by 0 bases, the J end by 2 bases, with 9 bases between. Looked up from germline, CDR1 is SQVTM and CDR2 is ANQGSEA. CDR3 length equals 14 residues.

CDR3: CASSGRGPLHF. CDR3 coding DNA: TGTGCCAGCAGCGGTCGCGGTCCCCTCCACTTT. The rearrangement links TRBV9 to TRBJ1-6; the D is unclear. CDR3 length equals 11 residues. The V end lost 3 bases, the J end lost 13 bases, and 8 bases lay between the germline ends. Germline CDR1 SGDLS, CDR2 YYNGEE.